The entry that follows covers one T cell receptor beta chain sequence. Its antigen is unidentified. Here immunoSEQ multiplex PCR was the method, and the copy in TCRdb shows in-frame clones only, minus some. The top ten hold over 30% of the sample, which has tens of thousands of clones, 80% to 85% seen once. These data belong to a study of OX40 agonist ivuxolimab in advanced cancers. The study, taken as a whole, reports: Still undetermined is the antigen specificity of the expanded peripheral T cells.

The V end was cut by 4 bases, the J end by 0 bases, with 13 bases between. Germline lookup yields CDR1 SGHRS and CDR2 YFSETQ. The CDR3 length is 15 residues. The sequencing here drew on CD4+ or CD8+ T cells sorted from blood, taken in a trial of the OX40 agonist ivuxolimab. The clonotype comes from an adult with an advanced solid tumor such as melanoma, head and neck, liver or kidney cancer. The chain recombines TRBV5-1 with TRBJ1-1, with TRBD1 as a possible D gene (5 bases). Written as DNA, the CDR3 is TGCGCCAGCAGCGTCGACAGCTGGATGAACACTGAAGCTTTCTTT. It codes for CASSVDSWMNTEAFF. Based on the CDR3 plus reference TRBV5-1 and TRBJ1-1, the full variable domain is KAGVTQTPRYLIKTRGQQVTLSCSPISGHRSVSWYQQTPGQGLQFLFEYFSETQRNKGNFPGRFSGRQFSNSRSEMNVSTLELGDSALYLCASSVDSWMNTEAFFGQGTRLTVV.